This T cell receptor beta chain was documented in a study of shared clonotypes between healthy human individuals (dated by TCRdb to 2018 to 2021). In terms of the full investigation: A couple of women and a few men aged 18 to 49 years were included in the cohort. For each donor, three plates each were used for CD4 naive and CD4 memory, two plates were used for CD8 naive, and one plate was used for CD8 memory. To estimate repertoire size and how much clonotype sharing occurs between individuals, the study deeply sequenced the blood TCR repertoires of several healthy adults. To increase sequencing depth and limit assay-specific biases, TCR repertoire library preparation and sequencing were carried out by different laboratories using diverse techniques. Each donor's leukapheresis produced roughly between about 0.8 and 10 billion PBMCs.

On this clone itself: What this receptor recognizes is not known. No base qualities exist here, and no much larger clone lies one base off it.

The paper as a whole reports these results and caveats: Sampling was restricted to blood, and TCR repertoires in tissues likely differ from the TCR repertoires found in blood. Pairwise subsampling led to the expectation that sequencing depth would affect the degree of clonotype sharing among donors. About 4.5% of naive CD4, 3.5% of naive CD8, 2.3% of memory CD4, and less than 0.45% of memory CD8 clonotypes were shared across several donors. Incomplete sequencing was indicated by rarefaction of sorted-subset datasets, despite the large sequencing depth. Larger estimated clonotype richness was generally found for naive subsets than for memory subsets. Because the study included only a small number of donors, the genetic and exposure-history diversity represented was limited. Clonotypes shared by all four sorted-subset donors showed higher generation probabilities than non-shared clonotypes.

Using the deep immunoSEQ assay, TCR CDR3 regions were amplified from genomic DNA by multiplex PCR. Extracted genomic DNA from each cell subset was spread evenly across all wells of several immunoSEQ 96-well plates, with each plate serving as a replicate. For sorted subsets, around 200 ng genomic DNA, equal to 30,000 to 35,000 T cell genomes, was loaded into each replicate PCR. Purified libraries were measured with a Qubit 3.0 fluorometer, size-checked on a Bioanalyzer 2100, and measured again with the KAPA Library Quantification kit. A separate single-read 150-cycle Illumina NextSeq 550 flow cell was used to sequence each immunoSEQ 96-well plate. Under the source paper's analysis protocol: Because only junctional sequences without quality scores were contained in the immunoSEQ output, filtering matching that applied to full-length reads could not be performed. Sequences were annotated with PyIR, a Python wrapper for IgBLAST v1.9, and V/J genes and CDR3 were assigned using IMGT germline references. Reads were removed for weak V/J assignments (E-value above 1e-6), missing CDR3, stop codons, out-of-frame junctions, or ambiguous translated residues. V3J clonotypes were defined as sequences sharing an identical inferred V gene, J gene, and CDR3 amino acid sequence. To compute the percentage overlap between repertoires, the number of shared unique clonotypes was divided by the size of the smaller repertoire. Richness of each repertoire was evaluated using RTK rarefaction, the Chao1 estimator, and Recon v2.1 estimates of unobserved clonotypes. Generation probabilities were computed with OLGA for all TCRbeta clonotypes obtained by the gDNA method from a handful of donors. This is the immuneACCESS table as TCRdb keeps it, with only in-frame sequences that have V and J called. A part of the clones is gone; compared with another copy, unresolved V genes explain less than half, and the rest is unexplained. V and J calls and clone size are those listed in that table; D and trimming were worked out from the DNA. The sample records 1.6 million or so clones, approximately 98.5% of which are singletons. Clones ranked in the top ten supply approximately 0.4% of the sample.

The donors were healthy, HIV-negative adults with no recently reported acute infections or vaccinations. Only Caucasian adults living in Nashville, Tennessee, USA were represented among the donors. CD4+ T cells were enriched by magnetic negative selection, after which naive cells were positively selected on CD45RA and the negative fraction was taken as the memory subset. After blood collection by leukapheresis, PBMCs were isolated using Ficoll-Histopaque density gradient centrifugation and then cryopreserved in the vapor phase of liquid nitrogen. Analytical flow cytometry was used to check the purity and quantity of each magnetically sorted T cell population. From each sorted fraction, genomic DNA was isolated and quantified by UV absorbance on a Nanodrop 2000c. Source material: naive CD4+ T cells sorted from blood. What this sample's cell subset or site label stands for: CD45RA+ positively selected. The TCR was taken from a man aged 25 to 45 in good health.

The CDR3 has the sequence CASSPIAGEEGEQFF. The nucleotide sequence reads TGTGCCAGCTCACCAATTGCGGGAGAAGAGGGTGAGCAGTTCTTC. The rearrangement combines TRBV18 with TRBJ2-1; the junction holds 7 bases that match TRBD2. From cysteine to phenylalanine, the CDR3 is 15 amino acids long. The sequence is cut down to CDR3 DNA, 45 bases in frame from base 1. Germline trimming amounts to 2 bases on V and 9 bases on J, with 10 as the count of junction bases outside the gene matches. The germline V gene sets CDR1 to KGHSH and CDR2 to LQKENI.